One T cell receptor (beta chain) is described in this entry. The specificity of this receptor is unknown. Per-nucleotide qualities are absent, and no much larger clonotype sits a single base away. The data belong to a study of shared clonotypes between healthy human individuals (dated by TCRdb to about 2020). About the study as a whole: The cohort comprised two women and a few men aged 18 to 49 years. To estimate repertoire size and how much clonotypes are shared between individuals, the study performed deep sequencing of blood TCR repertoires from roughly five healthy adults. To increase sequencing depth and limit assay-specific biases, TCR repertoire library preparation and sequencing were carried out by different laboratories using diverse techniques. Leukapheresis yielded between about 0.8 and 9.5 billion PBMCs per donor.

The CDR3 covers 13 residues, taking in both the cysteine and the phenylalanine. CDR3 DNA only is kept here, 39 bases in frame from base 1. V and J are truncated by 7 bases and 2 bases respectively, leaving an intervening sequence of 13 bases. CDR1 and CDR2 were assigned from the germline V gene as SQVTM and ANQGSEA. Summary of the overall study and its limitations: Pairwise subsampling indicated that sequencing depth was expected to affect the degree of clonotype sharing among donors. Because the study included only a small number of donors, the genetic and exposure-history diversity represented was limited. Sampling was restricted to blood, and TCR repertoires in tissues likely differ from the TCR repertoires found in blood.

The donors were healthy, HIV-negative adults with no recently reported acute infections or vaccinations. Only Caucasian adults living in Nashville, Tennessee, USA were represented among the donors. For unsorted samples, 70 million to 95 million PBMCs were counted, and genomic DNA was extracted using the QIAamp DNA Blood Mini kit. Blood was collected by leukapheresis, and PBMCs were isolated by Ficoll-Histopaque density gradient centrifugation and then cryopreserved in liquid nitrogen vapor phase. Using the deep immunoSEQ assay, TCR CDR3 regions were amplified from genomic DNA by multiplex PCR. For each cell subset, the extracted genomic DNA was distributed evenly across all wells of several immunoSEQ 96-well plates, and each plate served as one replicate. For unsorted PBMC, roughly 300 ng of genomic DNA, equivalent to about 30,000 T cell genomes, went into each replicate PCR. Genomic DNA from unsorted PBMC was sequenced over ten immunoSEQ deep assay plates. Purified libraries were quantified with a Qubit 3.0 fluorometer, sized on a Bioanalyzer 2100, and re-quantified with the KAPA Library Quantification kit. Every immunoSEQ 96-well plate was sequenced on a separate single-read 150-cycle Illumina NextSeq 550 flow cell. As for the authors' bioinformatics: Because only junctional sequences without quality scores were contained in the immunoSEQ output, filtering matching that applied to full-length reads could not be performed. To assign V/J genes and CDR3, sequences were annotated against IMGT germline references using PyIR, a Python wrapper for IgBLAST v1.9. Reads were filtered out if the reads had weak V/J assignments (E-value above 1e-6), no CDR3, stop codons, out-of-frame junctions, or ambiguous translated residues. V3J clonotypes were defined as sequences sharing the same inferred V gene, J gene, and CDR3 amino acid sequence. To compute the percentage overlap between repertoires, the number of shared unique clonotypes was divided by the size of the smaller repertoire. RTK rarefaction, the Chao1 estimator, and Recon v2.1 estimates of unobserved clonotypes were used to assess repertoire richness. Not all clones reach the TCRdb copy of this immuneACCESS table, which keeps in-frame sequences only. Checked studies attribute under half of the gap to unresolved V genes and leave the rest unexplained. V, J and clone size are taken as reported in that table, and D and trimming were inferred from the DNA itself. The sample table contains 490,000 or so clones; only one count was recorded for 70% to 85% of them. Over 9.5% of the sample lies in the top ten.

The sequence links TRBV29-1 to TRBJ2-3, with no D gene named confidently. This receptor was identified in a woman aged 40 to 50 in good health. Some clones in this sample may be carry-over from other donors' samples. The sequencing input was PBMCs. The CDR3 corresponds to CSAESDPTDTQYF. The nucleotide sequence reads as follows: TGCAGCGCCGAAAGCGACCCCACAGATACGCAGTATTTT.